This T cell receptor beta chain was documented in a study of T cell repertoires in cytomegalovirus infection. Looking at the study overall: Both CMV infection and a matching HLA type were indicated by public TCR beta signatures. Study-wide results and caveats: Pooled public TCR beta family frequency picked out CMV carriers with the relevant HLA.

TCRdb re-analysed the reads in MiXCR, keeping a single row per CDR3 protein. The profile covers more than 300,000 distinct CDR3 sequences, with about a third appearing a single time and 13% taken by the ten largest. CDR3 length: 12 amino acids. In germline, CDR1 is SGHAT, CDR2 FQNNGV. With regard to this clonotype: Antigen: not known. An end of the junction differs from the germline gene, which may be a read error.

The receptor's source is a human donor in good health (CMV status not recorded). Some clones in this sample may be carry-over from other donors' samples. The V gene is TRBV11-2, the J gene TRBJ1-1, with D perhaps matching TRBD1 (6 bases). The specimen comprised cultured PBMCs, sampled from culture after CMV antigen stimulation. The CDR3 spells CASGRQAPLRDF. In DNA form, the CDR3 reads TGTGCCAGCGGGAGACAGGCGCCGTTGCGGGACTTT.